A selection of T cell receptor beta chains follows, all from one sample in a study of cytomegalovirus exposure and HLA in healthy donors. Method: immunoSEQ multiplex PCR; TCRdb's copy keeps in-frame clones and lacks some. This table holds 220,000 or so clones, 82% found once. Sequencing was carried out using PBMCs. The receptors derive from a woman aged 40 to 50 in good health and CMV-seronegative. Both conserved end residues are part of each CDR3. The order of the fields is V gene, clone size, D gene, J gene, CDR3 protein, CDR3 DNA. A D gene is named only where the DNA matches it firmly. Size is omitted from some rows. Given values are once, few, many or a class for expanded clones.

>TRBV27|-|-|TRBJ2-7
CASSGTFSYEQYF
TGTGCCAGCAGTGGCACCTTCTCCTACGAGCAGTACTTC
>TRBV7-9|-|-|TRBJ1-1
CASSWRGGGAFF
TGTGCCAGCAGCTGGCGCGGGGGAGGAGCTTTCTTT
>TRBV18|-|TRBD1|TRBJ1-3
CASSQQGSSGNTIYF
TGTGCCAGCTCGCAACAGGGGAGCTCTGGAAACACCATATATTTT
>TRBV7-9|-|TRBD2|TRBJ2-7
CASSLDLAGAGGLYEQYF
TGTGCCAGCAGCTTAGATCTTGCCGGAGCGGGAGGACTTTACGAGCAGTACTTC
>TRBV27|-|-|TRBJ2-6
CASSGGVDRGSGANVLTF
TGTGCCAGCAGTGGGGGGGTCGACAGGGGCTCTGGGGCCAACGTCCTGACTTTC
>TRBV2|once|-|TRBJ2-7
CASRELQGSPLYEQYF
TGTGCCAGCAGGGAACTACAGGGTTCCCCCCTCTACGAGCAGTACTTC
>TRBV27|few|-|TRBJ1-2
CASRPNVQFNYGYTF
TGTGCCAGCAGGCCTAACGTACAGTTTAACTATGGCTACACCTTC
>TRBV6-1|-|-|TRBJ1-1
CASSEQTGILLGEAFF
TGTGCCAGCAGTGAACAGACAGGAATTCTGTTGGGTGAAGCTTTCTTT
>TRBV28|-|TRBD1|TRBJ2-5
CASRDLQGSKETQYF
TGTGCCAGCAGGGACCTACAGGGGTCTAAAGAGACCCAGTACTTC
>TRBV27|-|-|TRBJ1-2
CASSLTPNYGYTF
TGTGCCAGCAGTTTGACACCAAACTATGGCTACACCTTC
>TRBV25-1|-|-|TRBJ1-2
CASSEWGRTQRGYTF
TGTGCCAGCAGTGAATGGGGCCGGACGCAAAGGGGCTACACCTTC
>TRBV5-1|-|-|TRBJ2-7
CASSWGDHEQYF
TGCGCCAGCAGCTGGGGGGACCACGAGCAGTACTTC
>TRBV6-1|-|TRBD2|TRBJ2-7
CASSRLAANYEQYF
TGTGCCAGCAGTCGACTAGCGGCGAACTACGAGCAGTACTTC
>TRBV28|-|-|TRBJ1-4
CASSLFADFEKLFF
TGTGCCAGCAGTTTATTTGCCGACTTTGAAAAACTGTTTTTT
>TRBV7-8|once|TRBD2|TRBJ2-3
CASSLDSGLAISTDTQYF
TGTGCCAGCAGCTTAGATAGCGGACTAGCGATCAGCACAGATACGCAGTATTTT
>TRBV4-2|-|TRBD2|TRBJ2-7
CASSLNPGTSDEQYF
TGTGCCAGCAGCCTAAATCCCGGGACTAGCGACGAGCAGTACTTC
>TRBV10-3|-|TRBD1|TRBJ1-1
CAIRRTGKNTEAFF
TGTGCCATCAGACGGACAGGAAAGAACACTGAAGCTTTCTTT
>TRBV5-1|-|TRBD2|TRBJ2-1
CANRPPGLAGNEQFF
TGCGCCAACAGACCGCCGGGACTAGCGGGCAATGAGCAGTTCTTC
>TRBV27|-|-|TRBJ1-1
CASSLSRQLEAFF
TGTGCCAGCAGTTTATCGCGGCAGCTCGAAGCTTTCTTT
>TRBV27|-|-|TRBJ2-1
CASSYSGNNEQFF
TGTGCCAGCAGTTACAGTGGAAACAATGAGCAGTTCTTC
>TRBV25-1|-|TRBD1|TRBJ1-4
CASRGTGYEKLFF
TGTGCCAGCAGAGGGACAGGATATGAAAAACTGTTTTTT
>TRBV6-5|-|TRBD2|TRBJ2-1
CASSLAGGTANEQFF
TGTGCCAGCAGCCTAGCGGGAGGGACCGCCAATGAGCAGTTCTTC
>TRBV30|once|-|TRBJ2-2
CAWSVAGLITGELFF
TGTGCCTGGAGTGTAGCGGGCCTAATCACCGGGGAGCTGTTTTTT
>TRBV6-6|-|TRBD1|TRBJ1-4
CASSQTGADEKLFF
TGTGCCAGCAGTCAAACAGGGGCGGATGAAAAACTGTTTTTT
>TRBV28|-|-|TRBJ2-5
CASSFQQGWETQYF
TGTGCCAGCAGTTTTCAACAGGGTTGGGAGACCCAGTACTTC
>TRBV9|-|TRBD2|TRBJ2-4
CASSETMGGYKNIQYF
TGTGCCAGCAGCGAGACAATGGGAGGGTACAAAAACATTCAGTACTTC
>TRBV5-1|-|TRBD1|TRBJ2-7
CASSRQGSSYEQYF
TGCGCCAGCAGCCGACAGGGGAGCTCCTACGAGCAGTACTTC
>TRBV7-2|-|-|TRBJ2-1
CASSLYGQGREQFF
TGTGCCAGCAGCTTATACGGGCAGGGCCGGGAGCAGTTCTTC
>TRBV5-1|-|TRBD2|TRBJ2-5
CASSFGAGTSAQETQYF
TGCGCCAGCAGCTTTGGAGCCGGGACTAGCGCCCAAGAGACCCAGTACTTC
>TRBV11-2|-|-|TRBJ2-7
CASSLAPGGEQYF
TGTGCCAGCAGCTTAGCTCCAGGAGGCGAGCAGTACTTC
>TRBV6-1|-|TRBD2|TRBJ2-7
CAAGFGGSSYEQYF
TGTGCTGCAGGGTTCGGCGGGAGTAGCTACGAGCAGTACTTC
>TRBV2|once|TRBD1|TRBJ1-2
CASRGDRLNGYTF
TGTGCCAGCAGGGGGGACAGGCTTAATGGCTACACCTTC
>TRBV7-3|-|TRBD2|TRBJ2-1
CASSPRLAANNEQFF
TGTGCCAGCAGCCCACGACTAGCGGCTAACAATGAGCAGTTCTTC
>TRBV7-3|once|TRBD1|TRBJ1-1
CASQPQGGNTEAFF
TGTGCCAGCCAACCCCAGGGGGGGAACACTGAAGCTTTCTTT
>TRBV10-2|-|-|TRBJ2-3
CASSDSGDRTDTQYF
TGCGCCAGCAGTGATTCAGGGGACCGCACAGATACGCAGTATTTT
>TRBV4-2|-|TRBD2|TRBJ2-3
CASSQVDGGGQDTQYF
TGTGCCAGCAGCCAAGTCGACGGGGGAGGGCAGGATACGCAGTATTTT
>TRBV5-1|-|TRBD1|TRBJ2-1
CASSFSTGSYNEQFF
TGCGCCAGCAGCTTCTCGACAGGGTCCTACAATGAGCAGTTCTTC